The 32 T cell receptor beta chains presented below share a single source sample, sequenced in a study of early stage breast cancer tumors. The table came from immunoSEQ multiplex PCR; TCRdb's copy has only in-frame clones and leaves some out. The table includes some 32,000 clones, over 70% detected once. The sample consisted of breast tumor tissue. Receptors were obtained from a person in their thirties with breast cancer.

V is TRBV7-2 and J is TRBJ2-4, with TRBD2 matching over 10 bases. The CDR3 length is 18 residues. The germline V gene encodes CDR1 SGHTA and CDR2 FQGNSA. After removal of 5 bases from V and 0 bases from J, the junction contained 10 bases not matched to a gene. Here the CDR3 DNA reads TGTGCCAGCAGCCGTACTAGCGGGGAGACATCAGCCAAAAACATTCAGTACTTC. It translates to CASSRTSGETSAKNIQYF.

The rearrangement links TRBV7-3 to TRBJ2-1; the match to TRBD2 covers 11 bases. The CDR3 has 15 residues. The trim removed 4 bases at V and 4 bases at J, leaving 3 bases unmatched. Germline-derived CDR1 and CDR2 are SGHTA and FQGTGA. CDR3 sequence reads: CASSYRLAGYNEQFF. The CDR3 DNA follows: TGTGCCAGCAGCTATAGACTAGCGGGGTACAATGAGCAGTTCTTC.

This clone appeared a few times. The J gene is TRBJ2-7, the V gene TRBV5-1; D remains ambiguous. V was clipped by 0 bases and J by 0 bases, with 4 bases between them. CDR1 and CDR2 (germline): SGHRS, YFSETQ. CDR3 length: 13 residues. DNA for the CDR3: TGCGCCAGCAGCTTGGCTCTCTCCTACGAGCAGTACTTC. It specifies CASSLALSYEQYF.

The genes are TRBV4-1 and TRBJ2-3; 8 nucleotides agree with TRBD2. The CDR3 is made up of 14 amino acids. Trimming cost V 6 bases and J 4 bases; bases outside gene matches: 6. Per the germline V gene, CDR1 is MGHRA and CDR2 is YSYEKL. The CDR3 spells CASSPGLVADTQYF. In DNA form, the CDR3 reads TGCGCCAGCAGTCCGGGACTAGTAGCAGATACGCAGTATTTT.

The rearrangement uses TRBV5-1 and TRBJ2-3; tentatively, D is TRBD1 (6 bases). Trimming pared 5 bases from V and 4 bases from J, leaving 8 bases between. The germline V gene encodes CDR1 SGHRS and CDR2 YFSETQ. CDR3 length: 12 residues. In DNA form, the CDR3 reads TGCGCCAGCAGAAGGGGGTCAGATACGCAGTATTTT. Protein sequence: CASRRGSDTQYF.

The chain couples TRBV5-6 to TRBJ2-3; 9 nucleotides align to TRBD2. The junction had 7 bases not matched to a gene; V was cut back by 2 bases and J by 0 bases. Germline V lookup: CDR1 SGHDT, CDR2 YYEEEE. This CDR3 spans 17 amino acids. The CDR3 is CASSLRREGYSTDTQYF. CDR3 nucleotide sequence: TGTGCCAGCAGCTTACGGCGGGAGGGCTACAGCACAGATACGCAGTATTTT.

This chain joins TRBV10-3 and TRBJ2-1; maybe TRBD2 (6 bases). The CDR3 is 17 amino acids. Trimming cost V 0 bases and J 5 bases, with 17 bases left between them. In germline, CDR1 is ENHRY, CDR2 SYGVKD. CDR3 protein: CAISESIVGGMNNEQFF. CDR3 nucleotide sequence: TGTGCCATCAGTGAGTCGATAGTGGGCGGGATGAACAATGAGCAGTTCTTC.

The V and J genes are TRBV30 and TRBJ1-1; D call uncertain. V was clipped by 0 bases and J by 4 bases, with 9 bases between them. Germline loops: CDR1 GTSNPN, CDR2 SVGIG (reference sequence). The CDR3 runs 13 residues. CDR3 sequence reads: CAWSVRLSTEAFF. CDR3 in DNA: TGTGCCTGGAGTGTACGTCTCTCCACTGAAGCTTTCTTT.

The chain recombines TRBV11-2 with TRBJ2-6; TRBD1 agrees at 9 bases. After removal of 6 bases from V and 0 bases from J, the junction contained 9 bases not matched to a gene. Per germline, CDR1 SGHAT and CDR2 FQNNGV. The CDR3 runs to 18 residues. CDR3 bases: TGTGCCAGCAGGAAGGGGGACAGGGTACGCTCTGGGGCCAACGTCCTGACTTTC. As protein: CASRKGDRVRSGANVLTF.

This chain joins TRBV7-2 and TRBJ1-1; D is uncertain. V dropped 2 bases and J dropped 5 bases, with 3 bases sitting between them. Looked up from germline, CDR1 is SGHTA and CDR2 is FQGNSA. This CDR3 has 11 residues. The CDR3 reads CASSLRTEAFF. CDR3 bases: TGTGCCAGCAGCTTACGGACTGAAGCTTTCTTT.

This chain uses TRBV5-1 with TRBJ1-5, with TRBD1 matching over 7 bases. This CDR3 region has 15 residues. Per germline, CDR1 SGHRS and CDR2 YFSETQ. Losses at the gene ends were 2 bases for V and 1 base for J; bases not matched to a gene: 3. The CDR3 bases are TGCGCCAGCAGCTTTGGACAGGCCAGCAATCAGCCCCAGCATTTT. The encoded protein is CASSFGQASNQPQHF.

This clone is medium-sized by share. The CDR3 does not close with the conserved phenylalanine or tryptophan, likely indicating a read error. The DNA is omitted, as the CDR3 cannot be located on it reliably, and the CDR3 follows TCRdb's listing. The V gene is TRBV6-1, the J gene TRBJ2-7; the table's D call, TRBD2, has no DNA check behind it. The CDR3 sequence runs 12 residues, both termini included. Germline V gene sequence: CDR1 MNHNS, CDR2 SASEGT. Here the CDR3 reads CASSEDILALSI.

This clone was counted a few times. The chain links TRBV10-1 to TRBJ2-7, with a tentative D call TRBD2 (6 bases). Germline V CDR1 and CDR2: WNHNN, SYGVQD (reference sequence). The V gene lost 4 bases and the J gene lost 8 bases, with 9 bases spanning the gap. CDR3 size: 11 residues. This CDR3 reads CASSGGVQQYF. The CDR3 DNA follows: TGCGCCAGCAGTGGGGGGGTCCAGCAGTACTTC.

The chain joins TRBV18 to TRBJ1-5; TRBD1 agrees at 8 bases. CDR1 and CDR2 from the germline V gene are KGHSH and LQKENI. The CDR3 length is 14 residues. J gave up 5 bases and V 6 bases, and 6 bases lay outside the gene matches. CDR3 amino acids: CASSKQGVDQPQHF. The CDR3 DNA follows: TGTGCCAGCTCGAAACAGGGGGTCGATCAGCCCCAGCATTTT.

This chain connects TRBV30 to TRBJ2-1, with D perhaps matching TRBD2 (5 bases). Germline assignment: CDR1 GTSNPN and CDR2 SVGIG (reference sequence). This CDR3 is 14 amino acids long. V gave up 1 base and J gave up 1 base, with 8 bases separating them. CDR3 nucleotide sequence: TGTGCCTGGAGTGAATGGACTTCCTACAATGAGCAGTTCTTC. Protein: CAWSEWTSYNEQFF.

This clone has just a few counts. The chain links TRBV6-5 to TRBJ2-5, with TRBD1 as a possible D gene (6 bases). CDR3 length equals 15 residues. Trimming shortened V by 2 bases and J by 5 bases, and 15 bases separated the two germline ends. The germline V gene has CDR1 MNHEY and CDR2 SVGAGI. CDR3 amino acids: CASSYTRDTPETQYF. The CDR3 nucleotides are TGTGCCAGCAGTTACACTCGGGACACTCCGGAGACCCAGTACTTC.

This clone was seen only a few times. In DNA, the CDR3 is TGTGCCGCGAATTGGGGCGCCGGGGAGCTGTTTTTT. It specifies CAANWGAGELFF. This chain connects TRBV6-1 to TRBJ2-2; TRBD1 might be the D (5 bases). The CDR3 spans 12 residues. Germline-derived CDR1 and CDR2 are MNHNS and SASEGT. The V gene lost 11 bases and the J gene lost 6 bases, with 13 bases spanning the gap.

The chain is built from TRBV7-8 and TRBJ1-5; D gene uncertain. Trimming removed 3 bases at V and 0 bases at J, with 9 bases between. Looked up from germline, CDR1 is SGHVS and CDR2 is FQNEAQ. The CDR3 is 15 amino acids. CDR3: CASSFSRYSNQPQHF. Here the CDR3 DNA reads TGTGCCAGCAGCTTCAGCCGTTATAGCAATCAGCCCCAGCATTTT.

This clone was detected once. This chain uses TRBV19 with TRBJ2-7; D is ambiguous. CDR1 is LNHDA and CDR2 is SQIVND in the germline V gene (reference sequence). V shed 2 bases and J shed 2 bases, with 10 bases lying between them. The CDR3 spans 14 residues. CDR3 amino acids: CASSITARPYEQYF. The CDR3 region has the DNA TGTGCCAGTAGTATAACGGCCCGGCCCTACGAGCAGTACTTC.

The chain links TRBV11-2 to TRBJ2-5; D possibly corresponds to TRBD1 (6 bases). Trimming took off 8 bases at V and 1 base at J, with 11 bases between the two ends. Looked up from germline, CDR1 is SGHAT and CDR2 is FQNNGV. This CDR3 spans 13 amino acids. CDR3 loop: CASGWTAQETQYF. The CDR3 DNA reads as TGTGCCAGCGGGTGGACAGCCCAAGAGACCCAGTACTTC.

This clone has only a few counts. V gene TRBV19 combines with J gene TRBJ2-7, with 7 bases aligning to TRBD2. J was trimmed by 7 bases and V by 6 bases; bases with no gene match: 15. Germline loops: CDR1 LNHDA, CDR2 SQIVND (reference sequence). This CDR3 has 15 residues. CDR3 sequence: CASRRRESGSVEQYF. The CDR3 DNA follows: TGTGCCAGTAGGCGGCGGGAGTCTGGGAGTGTAGAGCAGTACTTC.

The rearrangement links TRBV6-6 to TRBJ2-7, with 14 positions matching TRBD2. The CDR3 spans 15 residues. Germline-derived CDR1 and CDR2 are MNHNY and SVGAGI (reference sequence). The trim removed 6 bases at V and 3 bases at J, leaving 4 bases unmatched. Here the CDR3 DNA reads TGTGCCAGCAGCCATGGGACTAGCGGGAGCTACGAGCAGTACTTC. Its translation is CASSHGTSGSYEQYF.

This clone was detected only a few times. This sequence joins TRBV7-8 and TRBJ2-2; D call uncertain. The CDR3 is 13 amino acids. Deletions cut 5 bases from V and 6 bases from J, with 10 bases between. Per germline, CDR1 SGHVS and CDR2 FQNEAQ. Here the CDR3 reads CASSHPLAGELFF. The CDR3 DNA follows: TGTGCCAGCAGCCACCCGCTCGCCGGGGAGCTGTTTTTT.

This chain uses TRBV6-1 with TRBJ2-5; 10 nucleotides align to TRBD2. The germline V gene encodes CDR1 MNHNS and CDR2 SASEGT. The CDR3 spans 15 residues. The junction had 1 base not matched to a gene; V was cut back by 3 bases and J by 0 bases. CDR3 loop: CASSETSGYQETQYF. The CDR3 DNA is TGTGCCAGCAGTGAGACTAGCGGGTACCAAGAGACCCAGTACTTC.

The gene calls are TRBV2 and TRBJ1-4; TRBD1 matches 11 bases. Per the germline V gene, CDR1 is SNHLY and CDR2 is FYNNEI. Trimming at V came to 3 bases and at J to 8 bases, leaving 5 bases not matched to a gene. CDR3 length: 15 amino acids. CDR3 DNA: TGTGCCAGCAGTGAGGGACAGGGGGGGTACGAAAAACTGTTTTTT. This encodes CASSEGQGGYEKLFF.

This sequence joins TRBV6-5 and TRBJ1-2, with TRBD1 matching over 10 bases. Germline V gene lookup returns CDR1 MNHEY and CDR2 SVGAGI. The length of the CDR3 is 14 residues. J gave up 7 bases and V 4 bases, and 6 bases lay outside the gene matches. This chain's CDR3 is CASSSGTGDPGYTF. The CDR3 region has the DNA TGTGCCAGCAGTTCCGGGACAGGGGACCCTGGCTACACCTTC.

The CDR3 DNA sequence: TGTGCCAGCAGCTTATGGGGCAGGGGAGACTATGGCTACACCTTC. Translation gives CASSLWGRGDYGYTF. The chain recombines TRBV7-2 with TRBJ1-2; D possibly corresponds to TRBD1 (6 bases). Germline V gene lookup returns CDR1 SGHTA and CDR2 FQGNSA. Trimming removed 2 bases from V and 3 bases from J, with 13 bases in between. This CDR3 region has 15 residues.

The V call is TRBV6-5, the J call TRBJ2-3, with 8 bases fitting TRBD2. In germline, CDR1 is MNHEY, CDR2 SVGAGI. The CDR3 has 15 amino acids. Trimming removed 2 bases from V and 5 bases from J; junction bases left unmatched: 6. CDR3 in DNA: TGTGCCAGCAGTTACATCCGGGAGGGCCTAGATACGCAGTATTTT. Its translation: CASSYIREGLDTQYF.

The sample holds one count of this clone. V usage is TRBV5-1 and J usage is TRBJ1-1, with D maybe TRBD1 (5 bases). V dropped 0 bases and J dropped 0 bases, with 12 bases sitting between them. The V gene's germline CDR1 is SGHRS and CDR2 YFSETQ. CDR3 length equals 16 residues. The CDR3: CASSLVLGGMNTEAFF. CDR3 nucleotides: TGCGCCAGCAGCTTGGTATTGGGGGGAATGAACACTGAAGCTTTCTTT.

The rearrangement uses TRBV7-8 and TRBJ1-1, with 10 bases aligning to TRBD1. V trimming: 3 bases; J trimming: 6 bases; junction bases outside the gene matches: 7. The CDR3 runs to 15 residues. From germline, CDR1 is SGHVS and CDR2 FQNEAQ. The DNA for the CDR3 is TGTGCCAGCAGCTTGGCCTTGGGGACAGGGGCTGAAGCTTTCTTT. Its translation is CASSLALGTGAEAFF.

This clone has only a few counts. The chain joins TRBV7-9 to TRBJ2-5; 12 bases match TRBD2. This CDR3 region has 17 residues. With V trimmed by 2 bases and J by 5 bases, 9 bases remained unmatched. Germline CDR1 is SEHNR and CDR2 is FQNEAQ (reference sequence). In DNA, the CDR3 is TGTGCCAGCAGCTTAAAAAGGACTAGCGGGAAATTGGAGACCCAGTACTTC. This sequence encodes CASSLKRTSGKLETQYF.

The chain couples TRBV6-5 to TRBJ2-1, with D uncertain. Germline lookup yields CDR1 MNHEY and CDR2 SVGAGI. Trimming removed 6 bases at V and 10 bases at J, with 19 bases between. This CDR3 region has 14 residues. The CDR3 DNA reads TGTGCCAGCAGCCTCCTTGTAGCCTCCCGGGAGCAGTTCTTC. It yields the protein CASSLLVASREQFF.